These 15 T cell receptor beta chains came from one sample sequenced in a study of T cells in Graves' hyperthyroidism and ophthalmopathy. Regions amplified from RNA transcripts were the TCR beta CDR3 regions. Researchers ran a first-round RT-PCR on the TCR CDR3 using the HTBI primer set. TCRdb used MiXCR to reprocess the multiplex PCR reads, holding one entry per CDR3 protein. Counted here are around 250,000 distinct CDR3 sequences, about 14% occurring once; the ten biggest clones make up less than 15%. Sequences were obtained from blood. These receptor sequences come from a woman between 40 and 55 years old with Graves' hyperthyroidism that later progressed to Graves' ophthalmopathy.

In this sample, this clonotype turned up many times. The chain carries TRBV18 and TRBJ2-1; the match to TRBD2 covers 7 bases. Looked up from germline, CDR1 is KGHSH and CDR2 is LQKENI. Losses at the gene ends were 0 bases for V and 15 bases for J; bases not matched to a gene: 11. The CDR3 consists of 14 residues. CDR3 nucleotides: TGTGCCAGCTCACCACCGGGGCTCGCTAGCGGACGGTTCTTC. Translated: CASSPPGLASGRFF.

This clonotype was picked up a small number of times. This chain uses TRBV7-2 with TRBJ2-5, with D perhaps TRBD2 (5 bases). The germline CDR1 and CDR2 sequences are SGHTA and FQGNSA. V lost 1 base and J lost 5, with 14 bases in between. The CDR3 runs 15 residues. CDR3 in DNA: TGTGCCAGCAGCTTAGGTCGGACTTCGTCTGAGACCCAGTACTTC. Translated, it gives CASSLGRTSSETQYF.

Ten or more counts support this clonotype. The chain employs TRBV5-1 and TRBJ2-2, with TRBD2 as a possible D gene (5 bases). From germline, CDR1 is SGHRS and CDR2 YFSETQ. The germline V and J ends were trimmed by 1 base and 0 bases, with 7 bases remaining between them. CDR3 length: 15 amino acids. The CDR3 DNA sequence: TGCGCCAGCAGCTTGTGGGGAGCGAACACCGGGGAGCTGTTTTTT. Protein product: CASSLWGANTGELFF.

The chain's CDR3 is CSALTSGSLDTQYF. CDR3 bases: TGCAGTGCTTTAACTAGCGGGAGTTTGGATACGCAGTATTTT. The genes are TRBV20-1 and TRBJ2-3, with 11 bases matching TRBD2. Germline V gene lookup returns CDR1 DFQATT and CDR2 SNEGSKA (reference sequence). This CDR3 is built from 14 residues. With 5 bases clipped from V and 6 bases from J, the junction kept 7 bases outside the gene matches.

This clonotype was picked up many times. V is TRBV15 and J is TRBJ1-2, with D hard to call. Trimming left V 3 bases short and J 2 bases short, with 13 bases between. Germline V lookup: CDR1 LNHNV, CDR2 YYDKDF (reference sequence). This CDR3 spans 15 amino acids. CDR3 nucleotides: TGTGCCACCAGCAGTTCGACATTACGGAACTATGGCTACACCTTC. The encoded protein is CATSSSTLRNYGYTF.

This clonotype has more than one count but fewer than ten. The chain is built from TRBV4-1 and TRBJ1-5; 7 bases line up with TRBD1. The CDR3 is 16 amino acids. V trimming: 2 bases; J trimming: 2 bases; junction bases outside the gene matches: 6. Germline assignment: CDR1 MGHRA and CDR2 YSYEKL. CDR3 DNA: TGCGCCAGCAGCCAATTTGGCCAGGGGGGCAATCAGCCCCAGCATTTT. Protein: CASSQFGQGGNQPQHF.

This clonotype came up many times. The genes are TRBV4-2 and TRBJ2-7; D ambiguous. The germline V and J ends were trimmed by 0 bases and 2 bases, with 14 bases remaining between them. The germline V gene encodes CDR1 LGHNA and CDR2 YNFKEQ. CDR3 length: 16 amino acids. CDR3 sequence (DNA): TGTGCCAGCAGCCAAGATAGTGCGCCCTTCCCCTACGAGCAGTACTTC. Translated: CASSQDSAPFPYEQYF.

This chain joins TRBV4-2 and TRBJ2-2, with 10 bases matching TRBD1. With V trimmed by 0 bases and J by 0 bases, 7 bases remained unmatched. Germline V lookup: CDR1 LGHNA, CDR2 YNFKEQ. The CDR3 totals 19 residues. The DNA of the CDR3 is TGTGCCAGCAGCCAAGAATACTCGGGACAGGGGACGAACACCGGGGAGCTGTTTTTT. This codes for CASSQEYSGQGTNTGELFF.

This sequence joins TRBV5-6 and TRBJ2-3; 7 bases map to TRBD2. Unmatched junction bases numbered 14, after V lost 5 bases and J lost 2 bases. The germline CDR1 and CDR2 sequences are SGHDT and YYEEEE. The CDR3 contains 17 residues. CDR3 nucleotides: TGTGCCAGCAGGTTATATCTAGCGGAGAAGTCCACAGATACGCAGTATTTT. Protein sequence: CASRLYLAEKSTDTQYF.

This clonotype was seen a few times. V is TRBV11-3 and J is TRBJ2-3; the match to TRBD2 covers 11 bases. Germline V gene lookup returns CDR1 SGHNT and CDR2 YENEEA. V lost 5 bases, J lost 4 bases, and 11 bases stayed unmatched. The CDR3 has 17 residues. The CDR3 spells CASSPHALAGDADTQYF. As DNA, the CDR3 is TGTGCCAGCAGCCCTCATGCACTAGCGGGAGACGCAGATACGCAGTATTTT. Together with reference TRBV11-3 and TRBJ2-3, the CDR3 gives the full variable domain: EAGVVQSPRYKIIEKKQPVAFWCNPISGHNTLYWYLQNLGQGPELLIRYENEEAVDDSQLPKDRFSAERLKGVDSTLKIQPAELGDSAVYLCASSPHALAGDADTQYFGPGTRLTVL.

V gene TRBV19 combines with J gene TRBJ2-1; no clear D. V dropped 8 bases and J dropped 9 bases, with 17 bases sitting between them. This CDR3 has 13 amino acids. From germline, CDR1 is LNHDA and CDR2 SQIVND (reference sequence). CDR3 bases: TGTGCCAGTTTGGGTAGAGCGTCGCTTGAGCAGTTCTTC. It encodes CASLGRASLEQFF.

This clonotype has ten or more counts. The CDR3 DNA follows: TGTGCCAGCAGCGGGCGAAGGGGGCCTAATCAGCCCCAGCATTTT. Its translation is CASSGRRGPNQPQHF. The chain joins TRBV5-8 to TRBJ1-5; 7 bases agree with TRBD1. Germline V CDR1 and CDR2: SGHTS, YDEGEE. The CDR3 spans 15 residues. V shed 4 bases and J 4 bases; nucleotides not matched to a gene: 8.

A few counts support this clonotype. V is TRBV29-1 and J is TRBJ2-5, with D perhaps TRBD1 (5 bases). CDR1 and CDR2 from the germline V gene are SQVTM and ANQGSEA. The ends were cut back, 4 bases at V and 4 bases at J, with 13 bases in the middle. There are 13 residues in the CDR3. As DNA, the CDR3 is TGCAGCGTTGCGGTTTTAGGGGTAGAGACCCAGTACTTC. Encoded protein: CSVAVLGVETQYF.

In this sample, this clonotype turned up many times. The V gene is TRBV5-1, the J gene TRBJ1-5, with D perhaps matching TRBD1 (5 bases). The germline V and J ends were trimmed by 0 bases and 5 bases, with 6 bases remaining between them. CDR3 length: 13 residues. Per germline, CDR1 SGHRS and CDR2 YFSETQ. The CDR3 loop is CASSLARDQPQHF. For the CDR3, the DNA is TGCGCCAGCAGCTTGGCCAGGGATCAGCCCCAGCATTTT.

This clonotype showed up many times. This chain links TRBV7-9 with TRBJ2-7; D is perhaps TRBD1 (6 bases). The V gene lost 5 bases and the J gene lost 3 bases, with 14 bases spanning the gap. The CDR3 runs to 14 residues. Germline assignment: CDR1 SEHNR and CDR2 FQNEAQ (reference sequence). The CDR3 loop reads CASSPGDTFYEQYF. The CDR3 bases are TGTGCCAGCAGCCCCGGGGACACTTTCTACGAGCAGTACTTC.